One and the same sample provided the 3 T cell receptor beta chains below, sequenced in a study of identical twins. TCRdb fed the 5' RACE reads into MiXCR, producing one record per CDR3 protein. The profile covers some 500,000 distinct CDR3 sequences, with over 12% appearing a single time and about 0.53% taken by the ten largest. The same data also contributed to another study, on yellow fever vaccine responses in identical twins.

Specimen: CD4+ T cells sorted from blood. These receptors came from a woman aged 18 to 35 in good health.

This rearrangement joins TRBV7-2 to TRBJ2-7, with 9 bases lining up with TRBD1. V lost 3 bases and J lost 3; bases outside the gene matches: 6. The CDR3 runs to 15 residues. The germline V gene has CDR1 SGHTA and CDR2 FQGNSA. The CDR3 DNA follows: TGTGCCAGCAGCTTGGGACAGGGTAGGAACTACGAGCAGTACTTC. This gives the protein CASSLGQGRNYEQYF.

The chain's CDR3 is CSARVLAGGGSTDTQYF. The CDR3 DNA reads TGCAGTGCTAGAGTGCTAGCGGGGGGTGGGAGCACAGATACGCAGTATTTT. The gene calls are TRBV20-1 and TRBJ2-3, with TRBD2 matching over 11 bases. V lost 1 base, J lost 0 bases, and 6 bases stayed unmatched. Germline V gene data show CDR1 as DFQATT and CDR2 as SNEGSKA (reference sequence). This CDR3 contains 17 residues.

The rearrangement joins TRBV7-2 to TRBJ2-3; 9 nucleotides line up with TRBD2. Germline V gene data show CDR1 as SGHTA and CDR2 as FQGNSA. The CDR3 extends over 17 amino acids. With V trimmed by 5 bases and J by 10 bases, 19 bases remained unmatched. The CDR3 loop reads CASSLLARRLAVGSQYF. CDR3 DNA sequence: TGTGCCAGCAGCCTTCTAGCACGGAGACTAGCGGTGGGGTCGCAGTATTTT.